The rows below give T cell receptor beta chains drawn from one sample of a study of CD8+CD57+ T cells in acquired aplastic anemia. One entry per CDR3 protein, called by TCRdb with MiXCR from the reads. The sample lists more than 150,000 distinct CDR3 sequences; 48% were seen once. Sequences were obtained from sorted CD4+, CD8+, or CD8+CD57+ T cells (not recorded which) from PBMCs. Source of these receptors: a human donor with aplastic anemia. CDR3s leave out the opening cysteine and the closing phenylalanine or tryptophan. D genes are given only for firm matches. Size is stated for part of the rows, as once, few or many counts, or as a class when the clone is expanded.

AGSQGEATTDTQY TRBJ2-3 TRBV6-1 . .
ASSGGLTSETQY TRBJ2-5 TRBV6-1 few .
ASSEGIAGGMETQY TRBJ2-5 TRBV2 . TRBD2
ASSLALDSTDTQY TRBJ2-3 TRBV7-2 . .
AISPGQGRDQPQH TRBJ1-5 TRBV10-3 few TRBD1
SARDLARGSDTQY TRBJ2-3 TRBV20-1 few .
ATSDQRLAASTDTQY TRBJ2-3 TRBV24-1 few TRBD2
ASNPTGATVNYGYT TRBJ1-2 TRBV11-2 . TRBD1
ASSESGGMGETQY TRBJ2-5 TRBV25-1 . .
AIRTSGNDNEQF TRBJ2-1 TRBV10-3 . TRBD2
ASREQGASEKLF TRBJ1-4 TRBV2 . TRBD1
ASTPSGGEAYEQY TRBJ2-7 TRBV28 few TRBD2
ASSSDGTLYGYT TRBJ1-2 TRBV5-5 . .
ASSWGGKLF TRBJ1-4 TRBV19 . .
AKQGGDYEQY TRBJ2-7 TRBV10-3 many .
AITKTGTGGSPLH TRBJ1-6 TRBV10-3 many TRBD1
AISESSGQGLEQY TRBJ2-7 TRBV10-3 few TRBD1